This TCR beta chain was documented in a study of response to subunit inactivated influenza vaccine. Study-level points and caveats: Few new T cells, the authors suggested, are recruited by each seasonal influenza vaccination.

This clonotype was recorded a few times. Its antigen is undetermined. TCRdb processed the RT-PCR reads anew with MiXCR; each CDR3 protein has one entry. The table has 650,000 to 800,000 distinct CDR3 sequences, about 18% seen once. Germline CDR1 reads SGHTS; CDR2 reads YDEGEE. CDR3 length: 14 amino acids. Trimming took off 2 bases at V and 4 bases at J, with 10 bases between the two ends. The receptor was derived from a man over 45 who received an inactivated influenza vaccine. The starting material was PBMCs from blood, obtained roughly 5 days after vaccination. The chain couples TRBV5-8 to TRBJ2-1; D may be TRBD1 (5 bases). CDR3 DNA: TGTGCCAGCAGCTTAGGGTCAGGGTACAATGAGCAGTTCTTC. It is translated as CASSLGSGYNEQFF.